This is a list of T cell receptor beta chains from one sample in a study of OX40 agonist ivuxolimab in advanced cancers. Clones were sequenced by immunoSEQ multiplex PCR, and TCRdb holds only the in-frame ones, with some missing. The sample lists about 83,000 clones; about 85% were seen once. This specimen consisted of CD4+ or CD8+ T cells sorted from blood, obtained in a trial of the OX40 agonist ivuxolimab. The receptors were gathered from an adult with an advanced solid tumor such as melanoma, head and neck, liver or kidney cancer. Each CDR3 is given with its conserved first and last residue. Fields, in order: V gene, clone size, J gene, D gene, CDR3 protein, CDR3 DNA. D genes are given only for firm matches. Clone size is given for some rows only: seen once, a few or many times, or a class if the clone is expanded.

>TRBV6-5|-|TRBJ1-5|-
CASSPERVNQPQHF
TGTGCCAGCAGCCCAGAGAGAGTCAATCAGCCCCAGCATTTT
>TRBV19|-|TRBJ2-3|-
CATGRGTSTDTQYF
TGTGCCACCGGGCGCGGGACTAGCACAGATACGCAGTATTTT
>TRBV2|-|TRBJ2-4|TRBD1
CASSGRGQRGIQYF
TGTGCCAGCAGTGGAAGGGGACAGAGGGGCATTCAGTACTTC
>TRBV6-4|-|TRBJ2-3|-
CASSRTYTDTQYF
TGTGCCAGCAGTCGGACCTACACAGATACGCAGTATTTT
>TRBV9|-|TRBJ2-3|-
CASTSRPTHTDTQYF
TGTGCCAGCACCAGCAGACCAACCCACACAGATACGCAGTATTTT
>TRBV9|-|TRBJ2-1|TRBD2
CASSVAAGTSPYNEQFF
TGTGCCAGCAGCGTAGCGGCCGGGACTAGCCCTTACAATGAGCAGTTCTTC
>TRBV4-2|-|TRBJ2-1|TRBD2
CASSQGWTSGYNEQFF
TGTGCCAGCAGCCAAGGTTGGACTAGCGGTTACAATGAGCAGTTCTTC
>TRBV5-1|-|TRBJ2-2|TRBD2
CASSLGGTRSGTGELFF
TGCGCCAGCAGCTTGGGCGGGACTAGATCCGGTACCGGGGAGCTGTTTTTT
>TRBV11-2|-|TRBJ2-2|-
CASSLDRGIGELFF
TGTGCCAGCAGCTTAGATCGGGGGATCGGGGAGCTGTTTTTT
>TRBV10-2|-|TRBJ1-3|-
CASGPRMGSSGNTIYF
TGCGCCAGCGGGCCGAGGATGGGAAGCTCTGGAAACACCATATATTTT
>TRBV6-5|-|TRBJ2-5|-
CASRPGQKETQYF
TGTGCCAGCAGACCCGGACAGAAAGAGACCCAGTACTTC
>TRBV2|-|TRBJ2-1|TRBD2
CASRTGLAGANEQFF
TGTGCCAGCAGAACCGGACTAGCGGGGGCCAATGAGCAGTTCTTC
>TRBV6-5|once|TRBJ2-3|-
CASRSAGATDTQYF
TGTGCCAGCAGATCGGCAGGGGCTACAGATACGCAGTATTTT
>TRBV5-6|-|TRBJ2-3|TRBD2
CASSLRLAGDSTDTQYF
TGTGCCAGCAGCCTGCGACTAGCGGGGGATAGCACAGATACGCAGTATTTT
>TRBV29-1|-|TRBJ2-7|-
CSAGHAGSDEQYF
TGCAGCGCCGGCCATGCAGGGAGCGACGAGCAGTACTTC
>TRBV6-5|-|TRBJ2-3|-
CASSPGGTQYF
TGTGCCAGCAGTCCGGGCGGTACGCAGTATTTT
>TRBV7-2|-|TRBJ2-7|TRBD2
CASSPSTSGGQGEQYF
TGTGCCAGCAGCCCATCGACTAGCGGGGGCCAAGGCGAGCAGTACTTC
>TRBV7-9|-|TRBJ2-5|TRBD2
CASKGTSGPQETQYF
TGTGCCAGCAAAGGGACTAGCGGTCCCCAAGAGACCCAGTACTTC
>TRBV28|-|TRBJ1-2|TRBD1
CASTFQGAYGYTF
TGTGCCAGCACTTTCCAGGGGGCGTATGGCTACACCTTC
>TRBV18|-|TRBJ1-2|-
CASSPRDNYGYTF
TGTGCCAGCTCACCACGGGATAACTATGGCTACACCTTC
>TRBV2|few|TRBJ1-4|TRBD1
CASSLDRGREKLFF
TGTGCCAGCAGTTTGGACAGGGGGCGGGAAAAACTGTTTTTT
>TRBV6-5|-|TRBJ1-6|TRBD1
CASSYSGQGAGSPLHF
TGTGCCAGCAGTTACTCCGGTCAGGGGGCCGGATCACCCCTCCACTTT
>TRBV9|-|TRBJ2-3|TRBD1
CASSVRQGGSTDTQYF
TGTGCCAGCAGCGTCAGACAGGGGGGGAGCACAGATACGCAGTATTTT
>TRBV7-2|few|TRBJ1-2|-
CASSLYRTYGYTF
TGTGCCAGCAGCTTGTACAGGACCTATGGCTACACCTTC
>TRBV18|-|TRBJ2-1|-
CASSPGQGGNEQFF
TGTGCCAGCTCACCGGGGCAGGGGGGCAATGAGCAGTTCTTC
>TRBV30|-|TRBJ1-1|TRBD1
CAWSVAGGTEAFF
TGTGCCTGGAGTGTAGCAGGGGGCACTGAAGCTTTCTTT
>TRBV6-1|-|TRBJ1-5|-
CASSEALLWISNQPQHF
TGTGCCAGCAGTGAAGCGCTTCTATGGATTAGCAATCAGCCCCAGCATTTT
>TRBV6-6|once|TRBJ2-3|-
CASSWGGDTQYF
TGTGCCAGCAGTTGGGGAGGAGATACGCAGTATTTT